This T cell receptor beta chain emerged from a study of blood T cell repertoires in COVID-19. Across the study: T cells, B-cell-depleted T cells, or PBMCs provided the cDNA or gDNA that served as material.

V lost 3 bases, J lost 3 bases, and 11 bases stayed unmatched. Germline V lookup: CDR1 MGHDK, CDR2 SYGVNS. This CDR3 has 17 residues. Per the authors' pipeline: Counts of nucleated cells, estimated from reference gene primer amplification, were obtained. The table came from immunoSEQ multiplex PCR; TCRdb's copy has only in-frame clones and leaves some out. Clone size and V and J calls were adopted from that table, with D and trimming inferred from the DNA. The sample records 85,000 to 100,000 clones, 86% being singletons. Sequences were obtained from peripheral blood. The receptor comes from a middle-aged man with active or convalescent COVID-19. This chain joins TRBV25-1 and TRBJ1-1, with TRBD1 matching over 9 bases. CDR3 bases: TGTGCCAGCAGTGACCCTCATGGGACAGGGACCGACACTGAAGCTTTCTTT. This gives the protein CASSDPHGTGTDTEAFF.